Listed below are T cell receptor beta chains from one sample, sequenced in a study of T cell repertoires in aging, cancer and after chemotherapy. TCRdb recomputed calls from the multiplex PCR reads with MiXCR, one row per CDR3 protein. The profile shows approximately 11,000 distinct CDR3 sequences, around 30% of them singletons. Sequenced sample: blood. These receptors originate from a human donor in good health. Each CDR3 is given with its conserved first and last residue. The order of the fields is J gene, D gene, clone size, V gene, CDR3 protein, CDR3 DNA. A D gene is named only where the DNA matches it firmly. Clone sizes are given selectively: once, few, many, or a class where the clone is expanded.

TRBJ2-1,TRBD2,.,TRBV6-6,CAIKLAGDLNEQFF,TGTGCCATCAAACTAGCGGGGGATTTAAATGAGCAGTTCTTC
TRBJ2-1,TRBD2,medium-sized,TRBV6-1,CASGAGGEREQFF,TGTGCCAGCGGGGCGGGAGGGGAACGTGAGCAGTTCTTC
TRBJ2-7,TRBD2,.,TRBV27,CASSERSGRAYEQYF,TGTGCCAGCAGTGAACGTAGCGGGAGGGCCTACGAGCAGTACTTC
TRBJ1-3,.,.,TRBV6-1,CASSGGQANSGNTIYF,TGTGCCAGCAGTGGGGGGCAGGCGAACTCTGGAAACACCATATATTTT
TRBJ2-6,.,once,TRBV20-1,CSAKQGAGANVLTF,TGCAGTGCTAAACAGGGAGCCGGGGCCAACGTCCTGACTTTC
TRBJ1-6,TRBD1,.,TRBV30,CAWNRDSQKYYNSPLHF,TGTGCCTGGAACAGGGACAGCCAGAAATATTATAATTCACCCCTCCACTTT
TRBJ1-1,TRBD1,.,TRBV5-4,CASSVYQGAENTEAFF,TGTGCCAGCAGCGTATACCAGGGGGCAGAGAACACTGAAGCTTTCTTT
TRBJ2-3,TRBD2,.,TRBV29-1,CSVEALAGVLDTQYF,TGCAGCGTTGAAGCGCTAGCGGGGGTCCTGGATACGCAGTATTTT
TRBJ2-7,TRBD2,.,TRBV6-1,CASSEGGGRGYEQYF,TGTGCCAGCAGTGAAGGTGGGGGGAGGGGCTACGAGCAGTACTTC
TRBJ1-1,.,few,TRBV29-1,CSVEGRRRTEAFF,TGCAGCGTTGAAGGTCGGCGGCGAACCGAAGCTTTCTTT
TRBJ2-3,TRBD2,.,TRBV12-3/TRBV12-4,CASSLIGLAGGTDTQYF,TGTGCCAGCAGTTTAATTGGACTAGCGGGGGGCACAGATACGCAGTATTTT
TRBJ2-3,.,.,TRBV20-1,CSARGRGDTQYF,TGCAGTGCTAGAGGGAGGGGAGATACGCAGTATTTT
TRBJ1-3,TRBD1,medium-sized,TRBV11-3,CASSRVGDRAGNTIYF,TGTGCCAGCAGCCGCGTCGGGGACAGGGCTGGAAACACCATATATTTT
TRBJ1-3,.,.,TRBV6-5,CASSYKAGNTIYF,TGTGCCAGCAGTTACAAAGCTGGAAACACCATATATTTT
TRBJ2-1,TRBD1,.,TRBV27,CASSSRPGTGYNEQFF,TGTGCCAGCAGTTCACGTCCCGGGACAGGGTACAATGAGCAGTTCTTC
TRBJ1-1,.,.,TRBV6-1,CASVGLKDSNTEAFF,TGTGCCAGCGTGGGCCTAAAGGACTCGAACACTGAAGCTTTCTTT
TRBJ2-1,.,few,TRBV6-5,CASSYAGPSYNEQFF,TGTGCCAGCAGTTATGCGGGACCCTCCTACAATGAGCAGTTCTTC
TRBJ1-1,TRBD1,.,TRBV5-1,CASTGDTEAFF,TGCGCCTCGACAGGGGACACTGAAGCTTTCTTT
TRBJ2-7,.,few,TRBV12-3/TRBV12-4,CATGSLGRQGPYEQYF,TGTGCCACCGGGAGTTTGGGTCGACAGGGCCCCTACGAGCAGTACTTC
TRBJ1-5,TRBD1,.,TRBV5-4,CASSLDGTGLGQPQHF,TGTGCCAGCAGCTTGGATGGGACAGGGTTGGGACAGCCCCAGCATTTT
TRBJ2-3,TRBD2,.,TRBV29-1,CSVESGLAGGITDTQYF,TGCAGCGTTGAATCGGGGCTAGCGGGAGGGATCACAGATACGCAGTATTTT
TRBJ2-4,.,once,TRBV6-1,CASSLGGNKNIQYF,TGTGCCAGCTCACTAGGCGGGAATAAAAACATTCAGTACTTC